The rows below give T cell receptor beta chains drawn from one sample of a study of vaccination effects on CD4 cells after COVID-19. No antigens are known for them. Clones were read by immunoSEQ multiplex PCR, and TCRdb kept only the in-frame ones, dropping some. The sample holds 30,000 to 35,000 clones, approximately 73% seen once. The sample was CD4+ T cells from PBMCs cultured with HCoV-OC43 spike peptides, taken before COVID-19 vaccination. These receptors all stem from a human donor who received a COVID-19 vaccine. Each CDR3 is given with its conserved first and last residue. A D gene is named only where the DNA matches it firmly. Clone size appears in some rows only: once, few, many, or a class for an expanded clone.

cdr3_aa	cdr3_nt	clone_size	cdr3_length	v_call	d_call	j_call
CATSEGTWSTYNEQFF	TGTGCCACCAGTGAAGGGACCTGGAGTACCTACAATGAGCAGTTCTTC	.	16	TRBV24-1	.	TRBJ2-1
CASSPIEGRSYEQYF	TGTGCCAGCAGCCCCATAGAGGGGAGATCCTACGAGCAGTACTTC	.	15	TRBV7-2	.	TRBJ2-7
CASSLVGHRREQYF	TGCGCCAGCAGCTTGGTTGGACACCGCCGCGAGCAGTACTTC	.	14	TRBV5-1	.	TRBJ2-7
CASSLGLSSSYNEQFF	TGCGCCAGCAGCTTGGGGCTATCGAGCTCCTACAATGAGCAGTTCTTC	.	16	TRBV5-1	.	TRBJ2-1
CASSRTGNYGYTF	TGTGCCAGTAGCAGGACAGGGAACTATGGCTACACCTTC	.	13	TRBV19	TRBD1	TRBJ1-2
CASSVPQGGTEAFF	TGTGCCAGCAGCGTCCCTCAGGGTGGAACTGAAGCTTTCTTT	.	14	TRBV28	.	TRBJ1-1
CASSRDGLYEQYF	TGTGCCAGCAGCCGGGACGGGCTCTACGAGCAGTACTTC	.	13	TRBV7-9	.	TRBJ2-7
CASSFDPEDYGYTF	TGTGCCAGCAGCTTTGATCCCGAAGACTATGGCTACACCTTC	.	14	TRBV11-3	.	TRBJ1-2
CASRQGWSMNTEAFF	TGTGCCAGCAGGCAAGGATGGAGTATGAACACTGAAGCTTTCTTT	.	15	TRBV6-5	.	TRBJ1-1
CAYDRGREPQHF	TGTGCCTACGACAGGGGGAGGGAGCCCCAGCATTTT	.	12	TRBV30	TRBD1	TRBJ1-5
CARSPRGSSYNEQFF	TGTGCCAGAAGCCCCCGGGGCTCCTCCTACAATGAGCAGTTCTTC	.	15	TRBV5-3	.	TRBJ2-1
CASGQGGNTGELFF	TGTGCCAGTGGACAGGGAGGCAACACCGGGGAGCTGTTTTTT	.	14	TRBV19	TRBD1	TRBJ2-2
CASSRGQGRGGYTF	TGTGCCAGCAGCCGAGGCCAGGGCCGGGGAGGCTACACCTTC	few	14	TRBV3-1/TRBV3-2	.	TRBJ1-2
CASSQARLAADTQYF	TGCGCCAGCAGCCAAGCCAGACTAGCCGCAGATACGCAGTATTTT	.	15	TRBV4-3	TRBD2	TRBJ2-3
CAWTGGGRRLYGYTF	TGTGCCTGGACTGGAGGGGGCAGGCGCCTCTATGGCTACACCTTC	once	15	TRBV30	TRBD1	TRBJ1-2
CASSVAGGNTGELFF	TGTGCCAGCAGCGTAGCGGGAGGTAACACCGGGGAGCTGTTTTTT	.	15	TRBV3-1/TRBV3-2	TRBD2	TRBJ2-2
CASSSTGTDYYGYTF	TGTGCCAGCAGCTCCACCGGGACGGATTACTATGGCTACACCTTC	few	15	TRBV7-9	.	TRBJ1-2
CASSEQPGNEQYF	TGTGCCAGCAGTGAACAACCAGGGAACGAGCAGTACTTC	.	13	TRBV6-1	.	TRBJ2-7
CASSSYRGWDTGELFF	TGTGCCAGCAGCTCGTACAGGGGGTGGGACACCGGGGAGCTGTTTTTT	.	16	TRBV5-4	TRBD1	TRBJ2-2
CASSFPVNLGNEQFF	TGTGCCAGCAGCTTCCCGGTGAACCTCGGCAATGAGCAGTTCTTC	.	15	TRBV7-2	.	TRBJ2-1
CASSPAPGSTDTQYF	TGTGCCAGCAGCCCCGCCCCCGGGAGCACAGATACGCAGTATTTT	.	15	TRBV7-2	.	TRBJ2-3
CATSRDRGQGYQPQHF	TGTGCCACCAGCAGAGATCGGGGACAGGGATATCAGCCCCAGCATTTT	.	16	TRBV15	TRBD1	TRBJ1-5
CASSTGYPPLHF	TGTGCCAGTAGTACAGGTTACCCTCCCCTCCACTTT	.	12	TRBV19	.	TRBJ1-6
CASSTWGGNYGYTF	TGTGCCAGCAGCACCTGGGGGGGGAACTATGGCTACACCTTC	.	14	TRBV7-9	.	TRBJ1-2
CASSIVSGGESYGYTF	TGTGCCAGTAGTATAGTATCAGGGGGCGAGAGCTATGGCTACACCTTC	.	16	TRBV19	TRBD1	TRBJ1-2
CASSVEVRDIQYF	TGTGCCAGCAGCGTGGAAGTGCGGGACATTCAGTACTTC	.	13	TRBV9	.	TRBJ2-4
CASSPTGANNEQFF	TGTGCCAGCAGCCCCACTGGGGCAAACAATGAGCAGTTCTTC	.	14	TRBV7-9	.	TRBJ2-1
CASSLANIPSYEQYF	TGTGCCAGCAGCTTAGCGAATATCCCGAGCTACGAGCAGTACTTC	.	15	TRBV11-2	.	TRBJ2-7
CASSYSPTGNGYTF	TGTGCCAGCAGTTACTCCCCCACGGGCAATGGCTACACCTTC	.	14	TRBV6-5	.	TRBJ1-2
CASSLAYLNTEAFF	TGTGCCAGCAGCTTAGCGTACCTGAACACTGAAGCTTTCTTT	.	14	TRBV7-2	.	TRBJ1-1
CASSYSRGVYNEQFF	TGTGCCAGCAGTTACTCTAGAGGGGTCTACAATGAGCAGTTCTTC	.	15	TRBV6-6	.	TRBJ2-1
CASSAQVNTEAFF	TGTGCCAGCAGTGCTCAAGTGAACACTGAAGCTTTCTTT	.	13	TRBV25-1	.	TRBJ1-1
CASSYSGGKETQYF	TGTGCCAGCAGTTATTCGGGGGGAAAAGAGACCCAGTACTTC	.	14	TRBV6-5	TRBD2	TRBJ2-5
CASSLTGAPLNTEAFF	TGTGCCAGCAGCTTAACCGGTGCGCCGCTCAACACTGAAGCTTTCTTT	.	16	TRBV5-6	.	TRBJ1-1
CASSSAEGGRETQYF	TGTGCCAGCAGCTCAGCCGAGGGGGGGCGAGAGACCCAGTACTTC	.	15	TRBV9	.	TRBJ2-5
CASSELRGPNYGYTF	TGTGCCAGCAGTGAACTCAGGGGGCCTAACTATGGCTACACCTTC	few	15	TRBV2	TRBD1	TRBJ1-2
CASSGSGGAGNEQFF	TGTGCCAGCAGCGGTAGCGGGGGGGCCGGCAATGAGCAGTTCTTC	.	15	TRBV9	TRBD2	TRBJ2-1
CASSLGAQNTEAFF	TGTGCCAGCAGCTTGGGGGCCCAGAACACTGAAGCTTTCTTT	.	14	TRBV11-2	.	TRBJ1-1
CAIRVGPENTEAFF	TGTGCCATCAGAGTTGGCCCGGAGAACACTGAAGCTTTCTTT	.	14	TRBV10-3	.	TRBJ1-1
CASSLDRSSGANVLTF	TGTGCCAGCAGCCTAGACAGGTCCTCTGGGGCCAACGTCCTGACTTTC	many	16	TRBV4-2	.	TRBJ2-6
CAWSVLRTEQYF	TGTGCCTGGAGTGTATTGCGAACCGAGCAGTACTTC	few	12	TRBV30	.	TRBJ2-7
CASSLISYGYTF	TGTGCCAGCAGTTTGATATCATATGGCTACACCTTC	.	12	TRBV28	.	TRBJ1-2
CASSIGTPGGELFF	TGTGCCAGTAGTATCGGCACCCCCGGCGGGGAGCTGTTTTTT	.	14	TRBV19	.	TRBJ2-2
CASSPGLAGGTDTQYF	TGTGCCAGCAGCCCGGGACTAGCGGGGGGCACAGATACGCAGTATTTT	few	16	TRBV3-1/TRBV3-2	TRBD2	TRBJ2-3
CASSSQGSSGSIRETQYF	TGTGCCAGCAGTTCCCAGGGGTCCTCTGGTTCAATTAGGGAGACCCAGTACTTC	.	18	TRBV28	.	TRBJ2-5
CASSQVWVNTEAFF	TGCGCCAGCAGCCAAGTCTGGGTGAACACTGAAGCTTTCTTT	.	14	TRBV4-3	.	TRBJ1-1
CASSPTGSQETQYF	TGTGCCAGCTCCCCTACAGGGTCTCAAGAGACCCAGTACTTC	.	14	TRBV18	.	TRBJ2-5